Each of the 24 T cell receptor beta chains below was sequenced from the same sample in a study of blood T cell repertoires in COVID-19. Generated by immunoSEQ multiplex PCR, the TCRdb table keeps only in-frame clones and is missing some. The top ten clones hold roughly 3.4% of a sample with 230,000 or so clones, about nine tenths of them seen once. What was sequenced was PBMCs or T cells enriched from blood (not recorded which). The receptors here all came from a woman between 40 and 55 years old with acute COVID-19.

This clone was detected only once. V and J are TRBV19 and TRBJ1-6; perhaps TRBD1 as D (6 bases). The CDR3 covers 14 residues. Germline V CDR1 and CDR2: LNHDA, SQIVND (reference sequence). V was shortened by 4 bases and J by 10 bases, with 14 bases between the two germline ends. CDR3 in amino acids: CASSTTGSRSPLHF. CDR3 coding DNA: TGTGCCAGTAGTACCACAGGGAGTCGGTCACCCCTCCACTTT.

The V call is TRBV24-1, the J call TRBJ2-7, with TRBD1 matching over 9 bases. This CDR3 has 18 residues. The germline V gene has CDR1 KGHDR and CDR2 SFDVKD. V was clipped by 9 bases and J by 4 bases; unmatched bases: 21. The CDR3 protein is CATPLAPAGQGRFYEQYF. DNA for the CDR3: TGTGCCACCCCCCTGGCACCGGCTGGACAGGGGCGGTTTTACGAGCAGTACTTC.

The chain is built from TRBV2 and TRBJ1-6; TRBD1 agrees at 11 bases. The CDR3 is made up of 16 amino acids. Trimming removed 6 bases from V and 7 bases from J; junction bases left unmatched: 8. CDR1 is SNHLY and CDR2 is FYNNEI in the germline V gene. DNA of the CDR3: TGTGCCAGCAGATTCCTAGGGACAGGGGGAAATTCACCCCTCCACTTT. Translated: CASRFLGTGGNSPLHF.

In this sample, this clone turned up many times. The rearrangement links TRBV7-6 to TRBJ1-3; tentatively, D is TRBD1 (6 bases). The germline gives CDR1 SGHVS, CDR2 FNYEAQ. Trimming cost V 2 bases and J 3 bases, with 11 bases left between them. CDR3 length: 15 residues. The CDR3 protein is CASSLSGQFGNTIYF. The CDR3 DNA is TGTGCCAGCAGCTTATCTGGACAGTTTGGAAACACCATATATTTT.

This chain connects TRBV7-2 to TRBJ1-6; D gene unclear. V dropped 5 bases and J dropped 8 bases, with 10 bases sitting between them. CDR3 size: 13 residues. The germline V gene encodes CDR1 SGHTA and CDR2 FQGNSA. The CDR3 nucleotides are TGTGCCAGCAGCGTAGACAAGTATTCACCCCTCCACTTT. It specifies CASSVDKYSPLHF.

The chain couples TRBV6-2 or TRBV6-3 to TRBJ2-7; 7 bases match TRBD1. J gave up 5 bases and V 6 bases, and 10 bases lay outside the gene matches. Germline lookup yields CDR1 MNHEY and CDR2 SVGEGT. The CDR3 runs 14 residues. CDR3 DNA: TGTGCCAGCAGCCCCTTGACAGGGTCGAACGAGCAGTACTTC. It yields the protein CASSPLTGSNEQYF.

This chain links TRBV25-1 with TRBJ2-7; 7 nucleotides align to TRBD1. The CDR3 has 13 residues. After removal of 3 bases from V and 5 bases from J, the junction contained 4 bases not matched to a gene. Germline CDR1 reads MGHDK; CDR2 reads SYGVNS. CDR3 residues: CASSDLTGDEQYF. CDR3 DNA sequence: TGTGCCAGCAGTGATCTAACAGGGGACGAGCAGTACTTC.

The chain carries TRBV11-2 and TRBJ2-1; 11 bases match TRBD2. Trimming cost V 4 bases and J 4 bases; bases outside gene matches: 12. Germline CDR1 reads SGHAT; CDR2 reads FQNNGV. The CDR3 extends over 18 amino acids. The CDR3 DNA sequence: TGTGCCAGCAGCTCTCCTCTCGCTAGCGGGGGGATGTACAATGAGCAGTTCTTC. Encoded protein: CASSSPLASGGMYNEQFF.

This chain connects TRBV5-1 to TRBJ2-3; possible D gene TRBD2, 6 bases. V dropped 4 bases and J dropped 2 bases, with 14 bases sitting between them. This CDR3 has 15 amino acids. The germline V gene has CDR1 SGHRS and CDR2 YFSETQ. The CDR3, as DNA: TGCGCCAGCAGCCTATGGGCGGGGATCACAGATACGCAGTATTTT. It specifies CASSLWAGITDTQYF.

This clone was seen only a few times. The rearrangement links TRBV3-1 (or the pseudogene TRBV3-2) to TRBJ2-3; 9 bases are shared with TRBD1. The ends lost 4 bases at V and 4 bases at J; junction bases unmatched: 0. CDR3 length equals 13 residues. The germline V gene has CDR1 LGHDT and CDR2 YNNKEL (reference sequence). CDR3 protein: CASSRQGADTQYF. The CDR3 region has the DNA TGTGCCAGCAGCCGACAGGGGGCAGATACGCAGTATTTT.

This clone appeared once. The V and J genes are TRBV2 and TRBJ1-1; the D gene is possibly TRBD1 (6 bases). V was pared by 9 bases and J by 4 bases, with 33 bases between. Germline V gene lookup returns CDR1 SNHLY and CDR2 FYNNEI. The CDR3 has 19 residues. The CDR3 coding sequence is TGTGCCAGTAGACCTACATCCCGTCCCGGGACAAAGATTACCACTGAAGCTTTCTTT. It yields the protein CASRPTSRPGTKITTEAFF. Full variable domain (rest looked up from reference TRBV2 and TRBJ1-1): EPEVTQTPSHQVTQMGQEVILRCVPISNHLYFYWYRQILGQKVEFLVSFYNNEISEKSEIFDDQFSVERPDGSNFTLKIRSTKLEDSAMYFCASRPTSRPGTKITTEAFFGQGTRLTVV.

This clone was counted between two and nine times. This sequence joins TRBV3-1 (or the pseudogene TRBV3-2) and TRBJ1-3; unclear D gene. Germline loops: CDR1 LGHDT, CDR2 YNNKEL (reference sequence). The ends were cut back, 3 bases at V and 0 bases at J, with 9 bases in the middle. CDR3 size: 15 residues. In DNA, the CDR3 is TGTGCCAGCAGCCACAGCGCGAGCTCTGGAAACACCATATATTTT. It yields the protein CASSHSASSGNTIYF.

This clone was detected only once. This rearrangement joins TRBV5-4 to TRBJ1-1; the D is unclear. Germline-derived CDR1 and CDR2 are SGHNT and YYREEE (reference sequence). V was trimmed by 4 bases and J by 2 bases, leaving 3 bases between them. This CDR3 spans 11 amino acids. CDR3 nucleotide sequence: TGTGCCAGCAGCAGCAACACTGAAGCTTTCTTT. Its protein is CASSSNTEAFF.

The V gene is TRBV29-1, the J gene TRBJ1-2; D not resolved. CDR3 length: 15 residues. V lost 1 base and J 3 bases, leaving 15 bases between the germline ends. Germline values: CDR1 SQVTM, CDR2 ANQGSEA. This CDR3 reads CSVEVLRGLDYGYTF. The CDR3 DNA sequence: TGCAGCGTTGAAGTTCTTCGCGGGCTGGACTATGGCTACACCTTC. Drawing the rest from reference TRBV29-1 and TRBJ1-2, the complete variable domain is SAVISQKPSRDICQRGTSLTIQCQVDSQVTMMFWYRQQPGQSLTLIATANQGSEATYESGFVIDKFPISRPNLTFSTLTVSNMSPEDSSIYLCSVEVLRGLDYGYTFGSGTRLTVV.

The chain links TRBV7-2 to TRBJ2-2; 8 nucleotides match TRBD2. Germline V lookup: CDR1 SGHTA, CDR2 FQGNSA. V dropped 3 bases and J dropped 0; count of bases not matched to a gene: 0. This CDR3 has 15 amino acids. This CDR3 reads CASSFSGTNTGELFF. CDR3 DNA sequence: TGTGCCAGCAGCTTTAGCGGGACGAACACCGGGGAGCTGTTTTTT. Using reference TRBV7-2 and TRBJ2-2 for the parts outside the CDR3, the full variable domain is GAGVSQSPSNKVTEKGKDVELRCDPISGHTALYWYRQSLGQGLEFLIYFQGNSAPDKSGLPSDRFSAERTGGSVSTLTIQRTQQEDSAVYLCASSFSGTNTGELFFGEGSRLTVL.

With respect to this clone: An end of the junction does not agree with germline; a read error may underlie this. This chain uses TRBV7-7 with TRBJ2-7, with 9 bases lining up with TRBD1. The length of the CDR3 is 15 residues. Germline V gene sequence: CDR1 SSHAT, CDR2 FNYEAQ (reference sequence). The CDR3 DNA reads as TGTGCTAGCAGCACAGGGACAGGGCTTTACTACGAGCAGTACTTC. Protein: CASSTGTGLYYEQYF.

The chain employs TRBV7-2 and TRBJ1-3, with D tentatively TRBD1 (5 bases). This CDR3 spans 14 amino acids. Germline loops: CDR1 SGHTA, CDR2 FQGNSA. V shed 5 bases and J shed 4 bases, with 12 bases lying between them. In DNA form, the CDR3 reads TGTGCCAGCAGCGCTGGGACTGGGGGAAACACCATATATTTT. This codes for CASSAGTGGNTIYF.

The rearrangement links TRBV7-9 to TRBJ2-1, with 12 bases identical to TRBD2. CDR1 is SEHNR, CDR2 FQNEAQ, per germline (reference sequence). This CDR3 has 17 amino acids. Trimming cost V 1 base and J 3 bases; bases outside gene matches: 4. CDR3 in DNA: TGTGCCAGCAGCTTAGGAACGGGACTAGCGGGCTACAATGAGCAGTTCTTC. Translation gives CASSLGTGLAGYNEQFF.

This clone has a single count. The gene calls are TRBV19 and TRBJ1-2; a possible D gene is TRBD1 (5 bases). Germline assignment: CDR1 LNHDA and CDR2 SQIVND (reference sequence). Deletions cut 4 bases from V and 8 bases from J, with 14 bases between. The CDR3 runs to 13 residues. The CDR3 spells CASSTGTRSGYTF. In nucleotides, the CDR3 is TGTGCCAGTAGTACAGGGACTCGAAGCGGCTACACCTTC.

The chain joins TRBV7-2 to TRBJ1-2; tentatively, D is TRBD1 (6 bases). Trimming removed 1 base at V and 5 bases at J, with 17 bases between. The CDR3 runs 16 residues. CDR1 is SGHTA and CDR2 is FQGNSA in the germline V gene. The CDR3 sequence is CASSLEAGQRLYGYTF. The CDR3 DNA is TGTGCCAGCAGCTTAGAGGCCGGACAGCGACTATATGGCTACACCTTC. The whole variable domain, remainder taken from reference TRBV7-2 and TRBJ1-2, is GAGVSQSPSNKVTEKGKDVELRCDPISGHTALYWYRQSLGQGLEFLIYFQGNSAPDKSGLPSDRFSAERTGGSVSTLTIQRTQQEDSAVYLCASSLEAGQRLYGYTFGSGTRLTVV.

The rearrangement joins TRBV24-1 to TRBJ2-2; a possible D gene is TRBD1 (7 bases). Trimming left V 5 bases short and J 2 bases short, with 11 bases between. In germline, CDR1 is KGHDR, CDR2 SFDVKD. There are 15 residues in the CDR3. The CDR3 bases are TGTGCCACCAGTGCCAGGGGGGCCAACACCGGGGAGCTGTTTTTT. Translating gives CATSARGANTGELFF.

This rearrangement joins TRBV5-1 to TRBJ2-3, with D unclear. This CDR3 spans 14 amino acids. The V and J ends lost 0 bases and 2 bases respectively, with 7 bases between them. Germline lookup yields CDR1 SGHRS and CDR2 YFSETQ. Here the CDR3 DNA reads TGCGCCAGCAGCTTGGGCGGATCCACAGATACGCAGTATTTT. Translation gives CASSLGGSTDTQYF.

CDR3 region: CASSIFPGMDTEAFF. CDR3 nucleotide sequence: TGTGCCAGTAGTATATTTCCCGGGATGGACACTGAAGCTTTCTTT. The chain couples TRBV19 to TRBJ1-1; unclear D gene. V shed 2 bases and J shed 3 bases, with 13 bases lying between them. Germline V CDR1 and CDR2: LNHDA, SQIVND (reference sequence). The CDR3 covers 15 residues.

The J gene is TRBJ1-2, the V gene TRBV6-2 or TRBV6-3; tentative D call: TRBD1 (6 bases). Germline V gene sequence: CDR1 MNHEY, CDR2 SVGEGT. The V gene lost 5 bases and the J gene lost 7 bases, with 14 bases spanning the gap. This CDR3 is 13 amino acids long. CDR3 amino acids: CASSPTGSAGYTF. In nucleotides, the CDR3 is TGTGCCAGCAGTCCAACAGGGTCGGCTGGCTACACCTTC.